These 29 T cell receptor beta chains were all obtained from the same sample, sequenced in a study of T cell responses to AZD1222 COVID-19 vaccine. Repertoires were generated with immunoSEQ multiplex PCR, while TCRdb's copy carries only in-frame clones and drops some. Here the sample spans 150,000 or so clones, approximately 91% being singletons. The source material was peripheral blood, sampled on day 0 of AZD1222 vaccination. The receptors derive from an adult in good health.

The chain links TRBV6-2 or TRBV6-3 to TRBJ2-4; 7 positions match TRBD1. In germline, CDR1 is MNHEY, CDR2 SVGEGT. V gave up 2 bases and J gave up 1 base; unmatched junction bases: 5. The CDR3 sequence is 16 residues long. The CDR3 region has the DNA TGTGCCAGCAGTTACAGGGGGCACTTGGCCAAAAACATTCAGTACTTC. It specifies CASSYRGHLAKNIQYF.

The J gene is TRBJ1-5, the V gene TRBV7-3, with D tentatively TRBD1 (5 bases). Looked up from germline, CDR1 is SGHTA and CDR2 is FQGTGA. Trimming took 2 bases from V and 0 from J, leaving 23 bases between them. This CDR3 spans 20 amino acids. CDR3 DNA: TGTGCCAGCAGCTTAGGATTTAGCGAGGCAGGGCAATATAGCAATCAGCCCCAGCATTTT. Translation: CASSLGFSEAGQYSNQPQHF.

In DNA form, the CDR3 reads TGTGCCAGCAGCCCTTTCCCGCGTAGGGACTCTGGAAACACCATATATTTT. It specifies CASSPFPRRDSGNTIYF. The rearrangement links TRBV6-2 or TRBV6-3 to TRBJ1-3; no clear D gene. The CDR3 length is 17 residues. Germline loops: CDR1 MNHEY, CDR2 SVGEGT. Trimming cost V 6 bases and J 0 bases, with 18 bases left between them.

CDR3 in DNA: TGTGCCAGCAGCGCAGGACACTCCGAAAAACTGTTTTTT. It is translated as CASSAGHSEKLFF. This chain joins TRBV9 and TRBJ1-4, with a tentative D call TRBD1 (5 bases). CDR3 length: 13 amino acids. Between the trimmed V and J ends, which lost 3 bases and 8 bases, there was a span of 11 bases. The germline CDR1 and CDR2 sequences are SGDLS and YYNGEE.

The genes are TRBV7-3 and TRBJ2-5; 11 nucleotides line up with TRBD1. Looked up from germline, CDR1 is SGHTA and CDR2 is FQGTGA. V trimming: 8 bases; J trimming: 1 base; junction bases outside the gene matches: 9. The CDR3 covers 16 residues. In nucleotides, the CDR3 is TGTGCCAGCTCCCGAGGGACAGGGGGTCCCCAAGAGACCCAGTACTTC. As protein: CASSRGTGGPQETQYF.

The chain links TRBV7-2 to TRBJ1-2; D unresolved. The germline V gene has CDR1 SGHTA and CDR2 FQGNSA. Trimming left V 5 bases short and J 3 bases short, with 13 bases between. The CDR3 is 14 amino acids. The DNA for the CDR3 is TGTGCCAGCAGCCCGAGGGCAGCGCACTATGGCTACACCTTC. Translation: CASSPRAAHYGYTF.

CDR3 DNA sequence: TGTGCCAGCAGCCAGGGAGTGGGGCGGTACTCCTACGAGCAGTACTTC. It encodes CASSQGVGRYSYEQYF. The chain couples TRBV4-2 to TRBJ2-7, with D perhaps assigned TRBD1 or TRBD2 (5 bases each). Germline CDR1 and CDR2: LGHNA and YNFKEQ. V was trimmed by 3 bases and J by 0 bases, leaving 15 bases between them. This CDR3 has 16 amino acids.

The chain carries TRBV19 and TRBJ1-5; perhaps TRBD1 as D (6 bases). V was pared by 6 bases and J by 6 bases, with 15 bases between. Germline-derived CDR1 and CDR2 are LNHDA and SQIVND (reference sequence). CDR3 length: 14 residues. The CDR3 sequence: CASSPGVGGQPQHF. The CDR3 DNA sequence: TGTGCCAGTAGCCCAGGGGTGGGGGGTCAGCCCCAGCATTTT.

V and J are TRBV6-5 and TRBJ2-7, with a weak D call TRBD1 (6 bases). The CDR3 is made up of 13 amino acids. The V gene's germline CDR1 is MNHEY and CDR2 SVGAGI. V was shortened by 9 bases and J by 2 bases, with 14 bases between the two germline ends. The CDR3 spells CASNRGTTYEQYF. The CDR3 coding sequence is TGTGCCAGTAATAGGGGGACCACCTACGAGCAGTACTTC.

This clone was counted between two and nine times. Written as DNA, the CDR3 is TGTGCCAGCAGCCGCACCACGGGGACAGGGAGGTACGAGCAGTACTTC. Translating it yields CASSRTTGTGRYEQYF. The genes are TRBV13 and TRBJ2-7, with 9 positions matching TRBD1. Germline assignment: CDR1 PRHDT and CDR2 FYEKMQ (reference sequence). V lost 5 bases to trimming and J lost 4 bases; unmatched junction nucleotides: 12. This CDR3 comprises 16 residues.

CDR3 coding DNA: TGTGCCAGCAGTAATCAGGGATGGGGGGGCTACACCTTC. Translated, it gives CASSNQGWGGYTF. This chain links TRBV6-5 with TRBJ1-2, with D possibly matching TRBD1 (5 bases). V was clipped by 5 bases and J by 8 bases, with 15 bases between them. Germline V CDR1 and CDR2: MNHEY, SVGAGI. This CDR3 contains 13 residues.

The rearrangement links TRBV5-6 to TRBJ1-1; TRBD1 might be the D (6 bases). Germline-derived CDR1 and CDR2 are SGHDT and YYEEEE. V dropped 3 bases and J dropped 3 bases, with 18 bases sitting between them. The CDR3 runs to 16 residues. CDR3 residues: CASSSHFRGGYTEAFF. CDR3 nucleotides: TGTGCCAGCAGCTCCCACTTTAGGGGGGGTTACACTGAAGCTTTCTTT.

The genes are TRBV18 and TRBJ1-4, with D possibly matching TRBD1 (6 bases). CDR1 and CDR2 (germline): KGHSH, LQKENI. Trimming left V 6 bases short and J 0 bases short, with 17 bases between. The CDR3 covers 17 residues. CDR3 amino acids: CASSPLAGVATNEKLFF. In DNA form, the CDR3 reads TGTGCCAGCTCGCCCCTGGCAGGGGTTGCAACTAATGAAAAACTGTTTTTT.

The chain has TRBV19 and TRBJ2-4; TRBD1 or TRBD2 may be the D gene (6 bases each). The CDR3 runs 14 residues. V dropped 1 base and J dropped 5 bases, with 9 bases sitting between them. Per germline, CDR1 LNHDA and CDR2 SQIVND (reference sequence). The CDR3 DNA sequence: TGTGCCAGTAGTATAGCGGGGGCAGAAAACATTCAGTACTTC. It codes for CASSIAGAENIQYF.

The chain links TRBV5-6 to TRBJ2-5, with D possibly TRBD2 on 5 matching bases. Germline V gene sequence: CDR1 SGHDT, CDR2 YYEEEE. The CDR3 sequence is 14 residues long. Trimming cost V 5 bases and J 5 bases, with 16 bases left between them. The CDR3 spells CASSFPGLGETQYF. DNA for the CDR3: TGTGCCAGCAGTTTCCCGGGATTGGGGGAGACCCAGTACTTC.

This clone was seen a few times. V is TRBV6-5 and J is TRBJ1-5; 10 bases align to TRBD1. Germline trimming cut 4 bases from V and 6 bases from J; bases unmatched to any gene: 6. CDR3 length equals 15 residues. The V gene's germline CDR1 is MNHEY and CDR2 SVGAGI. The CDR3 loop is CASSSGTGDAQPQHF. CDR3 sequence (DNA): TGTGCCAGCAGTTCAGGGACAGGGGATGCTCAGCCCCAGCATTTT.

The chain joins TRBV6-4 to TRBJ1-5; the D gene is possibly TRBD1 (5 bases). V was cut by 5 bases and J by 6 bases, with 11 bases left in between. The germline CDR1 and CDR2 sequences are MRHNA and SNTAGT. This CDR3 has 13 amino acids. The CDR3 DNA follows: TGTGCCAGCAGTACACAGGTAGGTCAGCCCCAGCATTTT. Amino acids: CASSTQVGQPQHF.

The count of this clone is one. The chain recombines TRBV2 with TRBJ2-2; unclear D gene. Trimming removed 2 bases at V and 6 bases at J, with 1 base between. Germline V CDR1 and CDR2: SNHLY, FYNNEI. The CDR3 extends over 11 amino acids. The CDR3 DNA is TGTGCCAGCAGTGAACCCGGGGAGCTGTTTTTT. It encodes CASSEPGELFF.

The rearrangement joins TRBV7-2 to TRBJ2-6; D gene ambiguous. From germline, CDR1 is SGHTA and CDR2 FQGNSA. With 3 bases removed from V and 4 bases from J, the gap between germline ends came to 13 bases. The CDR3 loop spans 16 amino acids. In DNA, the CDR3 is TGTGCCAGCAGCTTGCTTGCTGGTTCGGGGGCCAACGTCCTGACTTTC. Translation gives CASSLLAGSGANVLTF.

V gene TRBV10-3 combines with J gene TRBJ1-1; perhaps TRBD1 as D (6 bases). CDR3 length: 13 residues. Germline-derived CDR1 and CDR2 are ENHRY and SYGVKD. Deletions cut 10 bases from V and 3 bases from J, with 15 bases between. The CDR3 DNA reads as TGTGCCACCCGAGGGGGGGGTGACACTGAAGCTTTCTTT. This gives the protein CATRGGGDTEAFF.

This clone was seen just once. The chain couples TRBV28 to TRBJ1-1; 7 positions agree with TRBD1. Germline trimming cut 4 bases from V and 7 bases from J; bases unmatched to any gene: 15. CDR3 length: 16 amino acids. The germline V gene has CDR1 MDHEN and CDR2 SYDVKM. CDR3 DNA sequence: TGTGCCAGCAGTTCCTTAGCGGGGGACAGAATTATTGAAGCTTTCTTT. It yields the protein CASSSLAGDRIIEAFF.

The genes are TRBV28 and TRBJ1-5; 7 bases line up with TRBD1. The germline V gene encodes CDR1 MDHEN and CDR2 SYDVKM. The CDR3 contains 17 residues. V trimming: 4 bases; J trimming: 3 bases; junction bases outside the gene matches: 12. The CDR3 sequence: CASSYARGSITNQPQHF. Here the CDR3 DNA reads TGTGCCAGCAGTTACGCCAGGGGGTCAATAACCAATCAGCCCCAGCATTTT.

The chain employs TRBV18 and TRBJ1-3; D gene uncertain. Germline lookup yields CDR1 KGHSH and CDR2 LQKENI. The length of the CDR3 is 14 residues. The ends were cut back, 2 bases at V and 3 bases at J, with 8 bases in the middle. CDR3 sequence (DNA): TGTGCCAGCTCACCAGGGGAATATGGAAACACCATATATTTT. It codes for CASSPGEYGNTIYF.

The rearrangement joins TRBV7-9 to TRBJ2-2, with 14 bases aligning to TRBD2. Germline V gene lookup returns CDR1 SEHNR and CDR2 FQNEAQ (reference sequence). The CDR3 is 16 amino acids. With V trimmed by 3 bases and J by 6 bases, 3 bases remained unmatched. Here the CDR3 reads CASSFRLAGGAGELFF. The CDR3 DNA reads TGTGCCAGCAGCTTCCGACTAGCGGGAGGGGCCGGGGAGCTGTTTTTT.

This clone was counted a few times. V is TRBV27 and J is TRBJ2-1, with 9 nucleotides matching TRBD2. Germline CDR1 is MNHEY and CDR2 is SMNVEV (reference sequence). The V gene end was trimmed by 5 bases and the J gene end by 4 bases; junction bases not matched to a gene: 3. The CDR3 covers 14 residues. CDR3 residues: CASSGLATYNEQFF. The CDR3 region has the DNA TGTGCCAGCAGTGGACTAGCGACTTACAATGAGCAGTTCTTC.

The chain uses TRBV3-1 (or the pseudogene TRBV3-2) and TRBJ1-4; D is ambiguous. Trimming pared 3 bases from V and 2 bases from J, leaving 10 bases between. CDR1 and CDR2 (germline): LGHDT, YNNKEL (reference sequence). The CDR3 has 15 amino acids. The CDR3 DNA follows: TGTGCCAGCAGCCACCGGGGAGTTACTAATGAAAAACTGTTTTTT. It yields the protein CASSHRGVTNEKLFF.

J is TRBJ2-3 and V is TRBV6-5; 9 nucleotides match TRBD2. Germline CDR1 reads MNHEY; CDR2 reads SVGAGI. CDR3 length: 15 residues. The trim removed 6 bases at V and 1 base at J, leaving 5 bases unmatched. The CDR3 region has the DNA TGTGCCAGCAGGAAAGCTAGCGGGGGCACAGATACGCAGTATTTT. This sequence encodes CASRKASGGTDTQYF.

J is TRBJ1-2 and V is TRBV5-1, with D possibly matching TRBD1 (5 bases). The CDR3 covers 15 residues. Trimming shortened V by 0 bases and J by 6 bases, and 15 bases separated the two germline ends. Germline V lookup: CDR1 SGHRS, CDR2 YFSETQ. The CDR3 DNA sequence: TGCGCCAGCAGCTTGGCCTTAGGAGGGGTGAATGGCTACACCTTC. Translation gives CASSLALGGVNGYTF.

The chain carries TRBV3-1 (or the pseudogene TRBV3-2) and TRBJ1-5; D gene unclear. Trimming removed 2 bases from V and 2 bases from J, with 10 bases in between. Germline V gene data show CDR1 as LGHDT and CDR2 as YNNKEL (reference sequence). The CDR3 totals 15 residues. The CDR3 DNA is TGTGCCAGCAGCCAAAGCGTTAGCGGCAATCAGCCCCAGCATTTT. Translation gives CASSQSVSGNQPQHF.